This is a list of T cell receptor beta chains from one sample in a study of control samples from healthy donors and cancer patients. Method: immunoSEQ multiplex PCR; TCRdb's copy keeps in-frame clones and lacks some. Of roughly 84,000 clones listed, 90% to 95% were seen once; the top ten hold approximately 16%. The sample consisted of blood. Source of these receptors: a man aged 50 or older in good health. Each CDR3 is given with its conserved first and last residue. The D gene is left open where the match is weak. Some rows mark clone size as missing; the rest say once, few, many or name a class of expanded clone.

.,TRBJ1-1,TRBV5-1,.,TGCGCCAGCAGCTTATCGCTACCTAACACTGAAGCTTTCTTT,CASSLSLPNTEAFF
few,TRBJ1-5,TRBV29-1,.,TGCAGCGTTTCTCGGGGGACGGGGGAGAATCAGCCCCAGCATTTT,CSVSRGTGENQPQHF
.,TRBJ1-2,TRBV12-3/TRBV12-4,TRBD1,TGTGCCAGCAGCTCCGACAGGGGCCTGCTGTACACCTTC,CASSSDRGLLYTF
.,TRBJ1-4,TRBV18,.,TGTGCCAGCTCCCTGGTAAGGGGGAGTACAAGTGAAAAACTGTTTTTT,CASSLVRGSTSEKLFF
.,TRBJ1-1,TRBV7-9,.,TGTGCCAGCAGCTTAGAGAGAGGCGAAGCTTTCTTT,CASSLERGEAFF
.,TRBJ1-1,TRBV7-2,TRBD1,TGTGCCAGCAGCCCCAACGGACAGGGTGGAACTGAAGCTTTCTTT,CASSPNGQGGTEAFF
.,TRBJ1-6,TRBV5-1,TRBD1,TGCGCCAGCAGCTTGGGGACAGGGACCTCACCCCTCCACTTT,CASSLGTGTSPLHF
.,TRBJ1-5,TRBV4-1,.,TGCGCCAGCAGCCAAGGCGACCGGGGGCCGGTTAATCAGCCCCAGCATTTT,CASSQGDRGPVNQPQHF
.,TRBJ1-5,TRBV7-2,TRBD1,TGTGCCAGCAGCTTAGAAGGGACAGGGGATCAGCCCCAGCATTTT,CASSLEGTGDQPQHF
.,TRBJ1-5,TRBV12-5,.,TGTGCTAGTCAAAACTGGGGCAATCAGCCCCAGCATTTT,CASQNWGNQPQHF
.,TRBJ1-1,TRBV11-2,TRBD1,TGTGCCAGCAGCCAGACAGGGGTCGACGAAAGAGCTTTCTTT,CASSQTGVDERAFF
.,TRBJ1-5,TRBV7-9,.,TGTGCCAGCAGCTTAGGTTATCAGCCCCAGCATTTT,CASSLGYQPQHF
.,TRBJ1-5,TRBV7-8,TRBD1,TGTGCCAGCAGCTTTCGGGACAGCAGTCAGCCCCAGCATTTT,CASSFRDSSQPQHF
.,TRBJ1-5,TRBV20-1,.,TGCAGTGCTAGTTTCTCCTCAGTCGGGCACCAGCCCCAGCATTTT,CSASFSSVGHQPQHF
.,TRBJ1-2,TRBV30,.,TGTGCCGGGGGGTATGGCTACACCTTC,CAGGYGYTF
.,TRBJ1-6,TRBV7-2,.,TGTGCCAGCAGCCTCCAGGGTTACAAGGATTCACCCCTCCACTTT,CASSLQGYKDSPLHF
.,TRBJ1-1,TRBV5-6,.,TGTGCCAGCAGCTCGGACTTCCCGAACACTGAAGCTTTCTTT,CASSSDFPNTEAFF
once,TRBJ2-7,TRBV3-1/TRBV3-2,.,TGTGCCAGCAGCCAACTCAGAGGGCAGGGATATTACTTC,CASSQLRGQGYYF
.,TRBJ1-1,TRBV7-2,.,TGTGCCAGCAGCACTGCTTGGGGCACTGAAGCTTTCTTT,CASSTAWGTEAFF
.,TRBJ2-3,TRBV24-1,.,TGTGCCACCAGTGATTTGTCTAGGGATACGCAGTATTTT,CATSDLSRDTQYF
.,TRBJ2-2,TRBV10-2,.,TGCGCCAGCAGTTCACAGGCCACCGGGGAGCTGTTTTTT,CASSSQATGELFF
.,TRBJ1-3,TRBV5-1,.,TGCGCCAGCAGCTTGTTTTCAGGACCTTACTCTGACTCTGGAAACACCATATATTTT,CASSLFSGPYSDSGNTIYF
.,TRBJ2-5,TRBV5-1,TRBD1,TGCGCCAGCAGCGCTCAAAGACAGGGATGGCGGCGAACCCAGTACTTC,CASSAQRQGWRRTQYF
.,TRBJ1-4,TRBV10-3,.,TGTGCCATCAAGGAGGATGCAACTAATGAAAAACTGTTTTTT,CAIKEDATNEKLFF
.,TRBJ1-1,TRBV12-3/TRBV12-4,TRBD1,TGTGCCAGCAGGTCATCAGGGGGCACTGAAGCTTTCTTT,CASRSSGGTEAFF
.,TRBJ2-3,TRBV24-1,.,TGTGCCACCAGTGAGCTGGGCACAGATACGCAGTATTTT,CATSELGTDTQYF
.,TRBJ1-1,TRBV19,.,TGTGCCAGCCGTAGGATGCAGAACACTGAAGCTTTCTTT,CASRRMQNTEAFF
.,TRBJ2-2,TRBV6-5,.,TGTGCCAGCAGCCTTGAACCAGCCCTAGGCGGGGAGCTGTTTTTT,CASSLEPALGGELFF
.,TRBJ2-1,TRBV6-2/TRBV6-3,.,TGTGCCAGCAGCCCCCTCGGGGATGAGCAGTTCTTC,CASSPLGDEQFF
.,TRBJ1-4,TRBV6-5,TRBD1,TGTGCCAGCAGTTACTCAGGGGGCGCGGATGAAAAACTGTTTTTT,CASSYSGGADEKLFF
.,TRBJ1-1,TRBV12-3/TRBV12-4,.,TGTGCCAGCGGCTGGGGAAACTATGAAGCTTTCTTT,CASGWGNYEAFF
once,TRBJ1-5,TRBV30,.,TGTGCCTGGAGTGTACCCCGTCGGGCGCCCTGGCAGCCCCAGCATTTT,CAWSVPRRAPWQPQHF
.,TRBJ2-1,TRBV5-1,TRBD2,TGCGCCACCAGGACTAGCGGGGGTTCCTACAATGAGCAGTTCTTC,CATRTSGGSYNEQFF
.,TRBJ1-4,TRBV7-2,.,TGTGCCAGCAGCTTAAACAGCGCTGAAAAACTGTTTTTT,CASSLNSAEKLFF
once,TRBJ1-5,TRBV6-5,.,TGTGCCAGCAGTACCCTGGACAGTAGCAATCAGCCCCAGCATTTT,CASSTLDSSNQPQHF
.,TRBJ2-7,TRBV7-9,.,TGTGCCAGCAGCTTACAGGGGACCGAGCAGTACTTC,CASSLQGTEQYF
.,TRBJ2-6,TRBV6-5,.,TGTGCCAGCGGCAGCTCTGGGGCCAACGTCCTGACTTTC,CASGSSGANVLTF
.,TRBJ1-2,TRBV7-9,TRBD1,TGTGCCAGCAGTTGGGACAGCCGGTGGAATGGCTACACCTTC,CASSWDSRWNGYTF
.,TRBJ2-1,TRBV24-1,TRBD2,TGTGCCACCAGTGAACAGCGGGGGCCAACCGTCAATGAGCAGTTCTTC,CATSEQRGPTVNEQFF
.,TRBJ1-5,TRBV30,.,TGTGCCTGGAGTGATAAGAGACAGCCCCAGCATTTT,CAWSDKRQPQHF
.,TRBJ2-3,TRBV4-1,.,TGCGCCAGCAGCCAAGATCAGGGGGGGCCGACAGATACGCAGTATTTT,CASSQDQGGPTDTQYF